This T cell receptor (beta chain) appears in the sequencing data of a study of blood T cell repertoires in COVID-19. Study-wide context: PBMCs, B-cell-depleted T cells, or T cells provided the cDNA or gDNA that made up the material.

The CDR3 has 16 amino acids. Trimming left V 1 base short and J 5 bases short, with 15 bases between. In germline, CDR1 is KGHSH, CDR2 LQKENI. This table comes from immunoSEQ multiplex PCR, and its TCRdb copy is limited to in-frame clones, with some not included. The table records hundreds of thousands of clones, roughly 90% of them present only once. Input material: peripheral blood. V usage is TRBV18 and J usage is TRBJ1-5; D call uncertain. This TCR derives from a woman aged 45-65 years with acute or convalescent COVID-19. The CDR3: CASSPRGIGRDQPQHF. In DNA, the CDR3 is TGTGCCAGCTCACCACGAGGGATCGGAAGAGATCAGCCCCAGCATTTT.